Listed below are T cell receptor beta chains from one sample, sequenced in a study of T cell clonotyping in hematopoietic cell transplantation. Clones were sequenced by immunoSEQ multiplex PCR, and TCRdb holds only the in-frame ones, with some missing. The data contain around 45,000 clones, roughly 80% of them seen just once; the ten biggest clones take up approximately 5.4%. Source: peripheral blood mononuclear cells, taken before stem cell transplant. These receptors were obtained from a man aged 55 to 70 with myelodysplastic syndrome. Some clones in this sample may be carry-over from other donors' samples. Both conserved end residues are part of each CDR3. Size tells how often a clone was seen (once, few, many) or the class of an expanded clone, and some rows leave it out.

v_call	clone_size	j_call	cdr3_aa
TRBV4-3	few	TRBJ1-6	CASSRYTGTGGDSPLHF
TRBV5-1	NA	TRBJ1-1	CASSLQGQGAAEAFF
TRBV21-1	NA	TRBJ2-3	CASSKGEGTSGDPTDTQYF
TRBV2	NA	TRBJ1-1	CASSVLQNTEAFF
TRBV30	NA	TRBJ1-3	CAWSWTGNGNTIYF
TRBV12-5	NA	TRBJ2-2	CASGLSNTGELFF
TRBV19	NA	TRBJ1-2	CAASQGHLIGGYTF
TRBV5-6	NA	TRBJ2-1	CASSTGTVNNEQFF
TRBV9	NA	TRBJ2-7	CASSYSDISSYEQYF
TRBV7-6	NA	TRBJ2-7	CASSLGGTGVLYF
TRBV19	NA	TRBJ2-7	CASSITQASSYEQYF
TRBV4-2	NA	TRBJ2-2	CASSHETSGGGELFF
TRBV10-3	NA	TRBJ1-3	CAISESRGTGNTIYF
TRBV6-5	NA	TRBJ1-1	CASSPSWIRNTEAFF
TRBV19	NA	TRBJ1-2	CASHLGGDGYTF
TRBV7-2	NA	TRBJ2-1	CASSPRAREQFF
TRBV19	NA	TRBJ2-1	CASRWDGSSYNEQFF
TRBV2	NA	TRBJ1-1	CASSESAGGEAFF
TRBV7-9	NA	TRBJ1-1	CASSSPGQGHYGAFF
TRBV6-5	NA	TRBJ2-7	CASRDSGQGTYEQYF
TRBV5-6	NA	TRBJ2-7	CASRGQGGQYF
TRBV7-2	NA	TRBJ2-3	CASSLVEGQYF